This T cell receptor (beta chain) was profiled in a study of Tregs in tolerant kidney transplant recipients. The nonmyeloablative bone marrow transplants came from related graft donors, with transient mixed chimerism. TCRdb keeps only in-frame clones here, not all; method: immunoSEQ multiplex PCR. Here the sample table reports about 6,300 clones. The receptor was derived from a human patient who received a combined kidney and bone marrow transplant. Some T cells may arise from the graft donor. This specimen was CD4+ T cells from blood (PBMCs), taken 6 months after the transplant.

CDR3 DNA (partial): TGTGCCAGCAGATACGGGGGATCCTACGAG. It specifies CASRYGGSYE. The CDR3, in full, reads CASRYGGSYEQYF. The V gene is TRBV28, the J gene TRBJ2-7, with D maybe TRBD2 (6 bases). Read data end 3 residues before the CDR3 end; the end is taken from the germline J gene. Trimming removed 6 bases at V and 1 base at J, with 10 bases between. This CDR3 has 13 residues. CDR1 is MDHEN, CDR2 SYDVKM, per germline.